The 2 T cell receptor beta chains below were found in one sample sequenced in a study of regulatory T cells in long-lasting Graves disease. To make TCR beta libraries, researchers used iRepertoire HTBI primers and Arm-PCR of CDR3 regions. TCRdb redid the calling of the multiplex PCR reads with MiXCR, one entry per CDR3 protein. The table lists roughly 500,000 distinct CDR3 sequences, approximately 15% of them singletons. Time point: newly diagnosed GD, antithyroid drugs for less than 3 months. The TCR library used RNA extracted from PBMCs. These data are also associated with another study on T cells in Graves' hyperthyroidism and ophthalmopathy.

The sequences come from peripheral blood mononuclear cells (PBMCs), collected at new diagnosis, from a patient treated with antithyroid drugs. The receptors stem from a man aged 25-45 years with Graves disease.

The CDR3 sequence: CASSLAGSIDEQYF. The CDR3 nucleotides read TGTGCCAGCAGCCTAGCGGGATCTATCGACGAGCAGTACTTC. The J gene is TRBJ2-7, the V gene TRBV13; 9 nucleotides line up with TRBD2. Germline CDR1 is PRHDT and CDR2 is FYEKMQ (reference sequence). The CDR3 loop spans 14 amino acids. V shed 5 bases and J 5 bases; nucleotides not matched to a gene: 7.

In this sample, this clonotype turned up many times. V gene TRBV2 combines with J gene TRBJ2-5; D not certain. The V gene's germline CDR1 is SNHLY and CDR2 FYNNEI. This CDR3 is built from 12 residues. The V gene lost 3 bases and the J gene lost 1 base, with 3 bases spanning the gap. CDR3 in amino acids: CASSDLQETQYF. The CDR3 nucleotides read TGTGCCAGCAGTGACCTCCAAGAGACCCAGTACTTC.